This T cell receptor (beta chain) emerged from a study of cytomegalovirus exposure and HLA in healthy donors. Study observations and caveats: A missense DCLRE1C variant was associated with V- and J-gene trimming of TCR beta chains in a later analysis, and an independent cohort replicated the association. The classifier, whose performance was assessed in both the original and validation cohorts, reportedly diagnosed cytomegalovirus status with high specificity and sensitivity.

Although they were nominally healthy when sampled, donors likely had unrecorded immune exposures. Primers: 60 Vbeta forward and 13 Jbeta reverse. Only in-frame clones appear in the TCRdb table, and some are missing; sequencing was by immunoSEQ multiplex PCR. The sample records roughly 160,000 clones, 81% being singletons. Germline V gives CDR1 MNHEY, CDR2 SVGAGI. Trimming left V 7 bases short and J 10 bases short, with 17 bases between. CDR3 length: 13 amino acids. Notes on this clone: Antigen: not known.

The TCR comes from a woman between 50 and 59 years old in good health and CMV-seronegative. The chain combines TRBV6-5 with TRBJ2-1; D may be TRBD2 (6 bases). The specimen was PBMCs. This CDR3 is CASTPGGEREQFF. In nucleotides, the CDR3 is TGTGCCAGCACCCCCGGAGGGGAACGGGAGCAGTTCTTC.